The next 21 T cell receptor beta chains were all read from a single sample in a study of blood T cell repertoires in COVID-19. Generated by immunoSEQ multiplex PCR, the TCRdb table keeps only in-frame clones and is missing some. The table includes 300,000 to 350,000 clones, around 87% detected once. Sequencing was performed on peripheral blood. These receptors all come from a woman aged 45-59 years with COVID-19, enrolled during active disease.

The genes are TRBV4-2 and TRBJ1-3; D perhaps matches TRBD1 (6 bases). CDR1 is LGHNA and CDR2 is YNFKEQ in the germline V gene. The CDR3 is made up of 15 amino acids. Trimming stripped 1 base from V and 3 bases from J, with 10 bases between. The CDR3 loop reads CASSQAAGVGNTIYF. CDR3 nucleotides: TGTGCCAGCAGCCAAGCAGCAGGGGTTGGAAACACCATATATTTT.

The gene calls are TRBV6-6 and TRBJ1-2, with a possible D match to TRBD1 (5 bases). Trimming stripped 0 bases from V and 8 bases from J, with 19 bases between. The CDR3 is made up of 16 amino acids. Germline V gene sequence: CDR1 MNHNY, CDR2 SVGAGI (reference sequence). In DNA form, the CDR3 reads TGTGCCAGCAGTTACTCGACAACAGGAGAGGCGAGAGGCTACACCTTC. As protein: CASSYSTTGEARGYTF.

Note on this clone: Other DNA sequences in this sample translate to the same CDR3. This chain links TRBV5-1 with TRBJ2-5; D remains unclear. V was cut by 0 bases and J by 5 bases, with 5 bases left in between. The CDR3 sequence is 12 residues long. Germline assignment: CDR1 SGHRS and CDR2 YFSETQ. The CDR3 nucleotides are TGCGCCAGCAGCTTGGCCGGGGAGACCCAGTACTTC. This encodes CASSLAGETQYF.

This chain uses TRBV6-5 with TRBJ1-1, with D maybe TRBD1 (5 bases). The V and J ends lost 6 bases and 1 base respectively, with 12 bases between them. The CDR3 length is 14 residues. Germline values: CDR1 MNHEY, CDR2 SVGAGI. CDR3 residues: CASRGGPANTEAFF. The CDR3 nucleotides are TGTGCCAGCAGGGGGGGACCGGCGAACACTGAAGCTTTCTTT.

The V call is TRBV10-3, the J call TRBJ1-4; D gene ambiguous. Germline-derived CDR1 and CDR2 are ENHRY and SYGVKD. V was pared by 5 bases and J by 0 bases, with 4 bases between. This CDR3 has 13 amino acids. The CDR3: CAISPTTNEKLFF. The CDR3 nucleotides read TGTGCCATCAGTCCTACAACTAATGAAAAACTGTTTTTT.

The rearrangement joins TRBV19 to TRBJ2-3; a weak D match, TRBD1 (6 bases). V was clipped by 5 bases and J by 0 bases, with 12 bases between them. From germline, CDR1 is LNHDA and CDR2 SQIVND (reference sequence). This CDR3 has 15 amino acids. The DNA of the CDR3 is TGTGCCAGTAGTGACCGGACAGCGAGCACAGATACGCAGTATTTT. Its protein product is CASSDRTASTDTQYF. The variable domain in full, completed from reference TRBV19 and TRBJ2-3, reads DGGITQSPKYLFRKEGQNVTLSCEQNLNHDAMYWYRQDPGQGLRLIYYSQIVNDFQKGDIAEGYSVSREKKESFPLTVTSAQKNPTAFYLCASSDRTASTDTQYFGPGTRLTVL.

The chain has TRBV19 and TRBJ2-1, with D possibly TRBD2 on 6 matching bases. Trimming shortened V by 7 bases and J by 3 bases, and 13 bases separated the two germline ends. CDR3 length: 14 residues. Germline-derived CDR1 and CDR2 are LNHDA and SQIVND (reference sequence). The CDR3 DNA is TGTGCCAGTACTGGCGGGAAGATCTACAATGAGCAGTTCTTC. It encodes CASTGGKIYNEQFF. Full variable domain (outside the CDR3, taken from reference TRBV19 and TRBJ2-1): DGGITQSPKYLFRKEGQNVTLSCEQNLNHDAMYWYRQDPGQGLRLIYYSQIVNDFQKGDIAEGYSVSREKKESFPLTVTSAQKNPTAFYLCASTGGKIYNEQFFGPGTRLTVL.

V and J are TRBV4-1 and TRBJ2-7; 8 nucleotides line up with TRBD1. This CDR3 contains 15 residues. The J segment lost 6 bases and the V segment lost 4 bases, leaving 11 bases of the junction unmatched. Germline CDR1 MGHRA, CDR2 YSYEKL. DNA of the CDR3: TGCGCCAGCAGCCTCGTGGGACAGGCCTCGCGCGAGCAGTACTTC. Its protein product is CASSLVGQASREQYF.

This chain links TRBV11-3 with TRBJ1-2; perhaps TRBD1 as D (6 bases). CDR1 and CDR2 (germline): SGHNT, YENEEA. V lost 6 bases and J 0 bases, leaving 14 bases between the germline ends. The CDR3 is 15 residues long. CDR3 loop: CASRGGPAANYGYTF. The CDR3 bases are TGTGCCAGCAGGGGGGGGCCGGCCGCTAACTATGGCTACACCTTC.

This chain links TRBV6-1 with TRBJ2-2, with 10 bases that match TRBD2. CDR1 is MNHNS and CDR2 is SASEGT in the germline V gene. The CDR3 loop spans 16 amino acids. J lost 4 bases, V lost 2 bases, and 4 bases had no gene match. CDR3 region: CASSELSGRATGELFF. The CDR3 DNA sequence: TGTGCCAGCAGTGAATTGAGCGGGAGGGCCACCGGGGAGCTGTTTTTT.

CDR3 sequence (DNA): TGTGCCAGCAGCAAACTAGCGGGAGGAATCTACGAGCAGTACTTC. Protein sequence: CASSKLAGGIYEQYF. The chain employs TRBV6-4 and TRBJ2-7, with TRBD2 identical over 12 bases. V gave up 6 bases and J gave up 3 bases; unmatched junction bases: 6. Germline V gene data show CDR1 as MRHNA and CDR2 as SNTAGT. The CDR3 spans 15 residues.

The rearrangement uses TRBV5-4 and TRBJ1-2; maybe TRBD1 (5 bases). CDR3 length equals 15 residues. Per germline, CDR1 SGHNT and CDR2 YYREEE (reference sequence). V gave up 2 bases and J gave up 4 bases, with 15 bases separating them. The CDR3 bases are TGTGCCAGCAGCTTAGCAGGGTTAGCCCTCTATGGCTACACCTTC. Its protein product is CASSLAGLALYGYTF.

This clone was seen just once. The rearrangement uses TRBV6-5 and TRBJ2-7; a possible D gene is TRBD1 (6 bases). The V gene lost 6 bases and the J gene lost 5 bases, with 11 bases spanning the gap. Germline V lookup: CDR1 MNHEY, CDR2 SVGAGI. The CDR3 runs to 12 residues. The CDR3: CASRTGSNEQYF. Written as DNA, the CDR3 is TGTGCCAGCAGAACAGGGTCAAACGAGCAGTACTTC.

V and J are TRBV5-6 and TRBJ1-5; D perhaps matches TRBD1 (5 bases). This CDR3 is built from 15 residues. Trimming shortened V by 4 bases and J by 2 bases, and 13 bases separated the two germline ends. Germline V gene lookup returns CDR1 SGHDT and CDR2 YYEEEE. Here the CDR3 DNA reads TGTGCCAGCAGCCCGCTTGGGGCAGGCAATCAGCCCCAGCATTTT. It translates to CASSPLGAGNQPQHF.

This clone appeared a single time. The J gene is TRBJ2-7, the V gene TRBV12-3 or TRBV12-4; 7 bases fit TRBD1. The CDR3 is made up of 13 amino acids. Trimming cost V 4 bases and J 0 bases; bases outside gene matches: 0. The CDR3 loop reads CASSWDSSYEQYF. The CDR3 bases are TGTGCCAGCAGTTGGGACAGCTCCTACGAGCAGTACTTC.

The chain is built from TRBV9 and TRBJ2-1, with D possibly TRBD2 on 6 matching bases. CDR1 SGDLS and CDR2 YYNGEE come from the germline V gene. The CDR3 runs to 16 residues. The V and J ends lost 4 bases and 0 bases respectively, with 14 bases between them. Here the CDR3 reads CASSSSGTHSYNEQFF. The CDR3 bases are TGTGCCAGCAGCTCTTCCGGGACTCACTCCTACAATGAGCAGTTCTTC.

The chain carries TRBV21-1 and TRBJ1-6; the table gives TRBD1 as D, unverified against the DNA. TRBV21-1 is given as a pseudogene. The CDR3 extends over 17 amino acids. CDR3 nucleotides: TGTGCCAGCAGCACATTTTCGACAGGAGCAAATAATTCACCCCTCCACTTT. It specifies CASSTFSTGANNSPLHF.

V gene TRBV5-4 combines with J gene TRBJ2-1; D unresolved. V shed 0 bases and J shed 0 bases, with 7 bases lying between them. Germline V gives CDR1 SGHNT, CDR2 YYREEE (reference sequence). CDR3 length: 15 residues. CDR3 nucleotide sequence: TGTGCCAGCAGCTTGGAACCGAGCTCCTACAATGAGCAGTTCTTC. Amino acids: CASSLEPSSYNEQFF.

The chain links TRBV30 to TRBJ1-2; TRBD1 matches at 7 bases. CDR1 and CDR2 from the germline V gene are GTSNPN and SVGIG (reference sequence). Trimming removed 0 bases from V and 4 bases from J; junction bases left unmatched: 11. There are 16 residues in the CDR3. The DNA for the CDR3 is TGTGCCTGGAGTGTACGAGGACAGGCATTTCTCTATGGCTACACCTTC. This sequence encodes CAWSVRGQAFLYGYTF.

The chain couples TRBV19 to TRBJ2-7; D gene ambiguous. The germline V gene encodes CDR1 LNHDA and CDR2 SQIVND (reference sequence). CDR3 length equals 15 residues. V was cut by 0 bases and J by 0 bases, with 9 bases left in between. This CDR3 reads CASSIDHGGSYEQYF. The CDR3 DNA reads as TGTGCCAGTAGTATAGATCACGGCGGCTCCTACGAGCAGTACTTC.

The table lists this clone with many counts. The V call is TRBV7-2, the J call TRBJ2-4, with 8 bases aligning to TRBD2. The junction had 14 bases not matched to a gene; V was cut back by 6 bases and J by 1 base. This CDR3 is 18 amino acids long. The V gene's germline CDR1 is SGHTA and CDR2 FQGNSA. In nucleotides, the CDR3 is TGTGCCAGCAGTTTCACGGGCGGGAGGTTGGTGGCCAAAAACATTCAGTACTTC. Translating it yields CASSFTGGRLVAKNIQYF.